This TCR beta chain was identified during a study of spatial heterogeneity in lung cancer (dated by TCRdb to about 2019). Background for the entire study: More beta-chain than alpha-chain transcripts were consistently detected, likely reflecting higher beta-chain transcript abundance. Nonsynonymous mutation counts, determined by whole-exome sequencing of tumor tissue, were related to TCR repertoire features. At surgery, hundreds of tumor regions, 61 to 65 matched nontumor lung samples and 56 PBMC samples were TCR-sequenced for both alpha and beta chains. TCR transcript counts in tumor regions correlated strongly with a T cell transcriptional module score from matched bulk RNA-seq. In the raw uncorrected reads, each unique combination of TCR and UMI appeared more than ten times on average. In non-small cell lung cancer, the study quantitatively compared TCR alpha and beta repertoires across several tumor regions, matched nontumor lung, and blood. What the research found in general, with its limitations: TCR-seq was estimated to cover only roughly 7% of tumor T cells for alpha chains and around 13% for beta chains. Counts of ubiquitous and regional expanded TCRs correlated with counts of ubiquitous and regional nonsynonymous mutations, respectively. A correlation was observed between the number of expanded intratumoral alpha and beta TCRs and the tumor nonsynonymous mutation count. Additional single-cell paired TCR alpha and beta sequencing was considered necessary to confirm, at a functional level, the hypothesis that regional TCRs recognize regional mutations.

This specimen's time point label, interpreted: sample taken at primary tumor resection. The donors were some 72 patients from the lung TRACERx cohort who had early-stage, untreated non-small cell lung cancer. Without any cell sorting, TCR sequencing was performed on whole RNA extracted either from tumor and nontumor lung tissue or from cryopreserved PBMC samples. Only patients for whom sufficient RNA was available from at least two tumor regions were selected for TCR sequencing. A lung pathologist reviewed the tumor and adjacent nontumor lung specimens before the specimens were selected. This clonotype has a count of ten or more. It has no known antigen specificity. Base qualities are not at hand, and no much larger clone is one base apart. Library creation used 5' RACE. These reads were obtained on a NextSeq 500. The TCR library protocol attached a unique molecular identifier to each TCR cDNA molecule to allow correction of PCR and sequencing errors. Under the source paper's analysis protocol: TCR identification, UMI-based error correction and CDR3 extraction were all carried out with Decombinator tools. Expanded TCRs were defined as those above a frequency of 2 per 1,000, corresponding to the top 1% of the tumor frequency distribution. Expanded tumor TCRs statistically deemed absent (corrected P<0.05) from at least one tumor region were classed as regional, and all other expanded tumor TCRs were classed as ubiquitous. Renyi diversity was calculated using the R vegan package after each repertoire was subsampled 100 times to 5,000 TCRs. To build CDR3 similarity networks, amino acid triplet string-kernel similarity was used, and CDR3s were connected when their pairwise similarity was above 0.82. TCRdb took the public reads, trimmed them with fastp at Q25, ran MiXCR for clone calling and kept in-frame beta chains. Each entry is one CDR3 protein sequence, shown with its most common DNA and genes. TCRdb's processing, not the study's, gives the V and J calls here. The sample has about 9,800 distinct CDR3 sequences on record, more than 5% of them singletons. Jointly, the top ten make up over 9% of the sample.

The CDR3 holds 15 amino acids from the cysteine to the phenylalanine. The retained sequence is limited to the CDR3, 45 bases, with the frame set at the first base. In the germline V gene (reference sequence), CDR1 corresponds to LNHNV and CDR2 to YYDKDF. Trimming removed 1 base from V and 5 bases from J, leaving 14 bases between the germline ends. The sequencing here drew on lung tumor tissue, taken at surgery. Here the chain combines TRBV15 and TRBJ1-1; TRBD1 is possibly the D segment (5 matching bases). This clonotype was sampled from a male donor with early-stage non-small cell lung cancer. Here is the DNA: TGTGCCACCAGCAGAGCGTTAGGGGTATTAACTGAAGCTTTCTTT. Its amino acids are CATSRALGVLTEAFF.